These 5 T cell receptor beta chains were all obtained from the same sample, sequenced in a study of T cell responses to AZD1222 COVID-19 vaccine. The method was immunoSEQ multiplex PCR; TCRdb's version includes in-frame clones alone and lacks a portion of them. The profile shows around 100,000 clones, 88% of them singletons. The sample consisted of peripheral blood, taken on day 0 of AZD1222 vaccination. The receptor source for this set is an adult in good health.

The chain employs TRBV10-2 and TRBJ2-1; D perhaps matches TRBD1 (6 bases). The germline V gene encodes CDR1 WSHSY and CDR2 SAAADI. The CDR3 sequence is 13 residues long. The V end was cut by 6 bases, the J end by 1 base, with 7 bases between. CDR3 DNA: TGCGCCAGCAGGGGGGCTTCCTACAATGAGCAGTTCTTC. This translates into CASRGASYNEQFF.

This CDR3 reads CASSLTGGYQETQYF. CDR3 coding DNA: TGTGCCAGCAGTTTGACAGGGGGGTACCAAGAGACCCAGTACTTC. This rearrangement joins TRBV25-1 to TRBJ2-5, with 9 bases identical to TRBD1. Germline V gene sequence: CDR1 MGHDK, CDR2 SYGVNS. V was clipped by 5 bases and J by 0 bases; unmatched bases: 4. The CDR3 totals 15 residues.

The chain joins TRBV7-2 to TRBJ1-4; D is unresolved. Per germline, CDR1 SGHTA and CDR2 FQGNSA. The germline V and J ends were trimmed by 5 bases and 8 bases, with 21 bases remaining between them. The CDR3 spans 16 residues. CDR3 sequence (DNA): TGTGCCAGCAGCACAAGAGGTACCCCTCGGATGGAAAAACTGTTTTTT. As protein: CASSTRGTPRMEKLFF.

The genes are TRBV6-2 or TRBV6-3 and TRBJ1-2, with D possibly matching TRBD1 (6 bases). The V gene's germline CDR1 is MNHEY and CDR2 SVGEGT. V was trimmed by 5 bases and J by 2 bases, leaving 15 bases between them. The CDR3 has 15 residues. CDR3 sequence (DNA): TGTGCCAGCAGTGCCCGGTACCAGGGGAACTATGGCTACACCTTC. Translated: CASSARYQGNYGYTF.

This clone was recorded a few times. The chain couples TRBV16 to TRBJ2-7; unclear D gene. The germline V gene has CDR1 KGHSY and CDR2 FQNENV. The CDR3 runs 12 residues. Trimming removed 5 bases from V and 3 bases from J, with 8 bases in between. CDR3 nucleotides: TGTGCCAGCAGCAGATCCAACTACGAGCAGTACTTC. As protein: CASSRSNYEQYF.